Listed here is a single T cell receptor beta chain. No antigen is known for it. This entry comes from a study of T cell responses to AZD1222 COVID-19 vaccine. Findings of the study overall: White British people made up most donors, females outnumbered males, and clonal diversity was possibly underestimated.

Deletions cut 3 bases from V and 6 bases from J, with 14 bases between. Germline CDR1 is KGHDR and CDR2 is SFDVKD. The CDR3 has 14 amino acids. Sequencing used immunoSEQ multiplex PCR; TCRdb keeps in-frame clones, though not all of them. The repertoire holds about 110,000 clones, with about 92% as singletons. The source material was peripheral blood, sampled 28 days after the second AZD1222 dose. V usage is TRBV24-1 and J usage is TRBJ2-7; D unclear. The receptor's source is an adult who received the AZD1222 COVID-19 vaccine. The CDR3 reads CATSDPSRPGEQYF. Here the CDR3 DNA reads TGTGCCACCAGTGATCCGTCCCGGCCGGGCGAGCAGTACTTC.